A single TCR beta chain is shown here with its context. What it binds is not known. This record comes from a study of identical twins. General observations from the study: Recombination models fit unrelated individuals' TCR alpha sharing but underestimated twins'. Out-of-frame beta chain sequences displayed weaker excess sharing between twins.

Each CDR3 protein is one row after TCRdb ran MiXCR on the 5' RACE reads. Of 300,000 or so distinct CDR3 sequences listed, just under 9.5% are singletons. With 0 bases clipped from V and 0 bases from J, the junction kept 3 bases outside the gene matches. The CDR3 has 17 amino acids. The germline gives CDR1 SGDLS, CDR2 YYNGEE. These records were also assigned to another study, of yellow fever vaccine responses in identical twins.

The source of this sequence is a woman younger than 35 in good health. The chain recombines TRBV9 with TRBJ1-1; 12 bases are a match to TRBD1. Sequencing used CD8+ T cells sorted from blood. The CDR3 loop is CASSVDRDRGLNTEAFF. CDR3 nucleotide sequence: TGTGCCAGCAGCGTAGATCGGGACAGGGGGCTGAACACTGAAGCTTTCTTT. The complete variable domain, with remaining parts taken from reference TRBV9 and TRBJ1-1, reads DSGVTQTPKHLITATGQRVTLRCSPRSGDLSVYWYQQSLDQGLQFLIQYYNGEERAKGNILERFSAQQFPDLHSELNLSSLELGDSALYFCASSVDRDRGLNTEAFFGQGTRLTVV.